The T cell receptor (beta chain) described here comes from a study of blood T cells in healthy people across ages. Donors ranged from roughly 6 to 90 years old and were healthy Caucasians in Russia. Concerning this clonotype: The antigen is not known.

This CDR3 region has 20 residues. The V end lost 7 bases, the J end lost 2 bases, and 29 bases lay between the germline ends. The germline V gene has CDR1 SGHVS and CDR2 FNYEAQ. Study-wide findings and caveats: TCR beta diversity correlated strongly with naive T cell percentage.

A J-beta primer mix and a sample-barcoded 5' primer were used in a second PCR of about 7 to 12 cycles. TCRdb re-analysed the 5' RACE reads in MiXCR, keeping a single row per CDR3 protein. The sample contains 1.5 million to 2 million distinct CDR3 sequences, roughly 49% of which appear only once. This TCR was recovered from a woman in her thirties or forties in good health. Sequenced sample: blood. The rearrangement links TRBV7-6 to TRBJ1-4; no clear D gene. CDR3 bases: TGTGCCAGCACCAATCTGGGTTTCCGAGCCGGCAGACTGACTAATGAAAAACTGTTTTTT. Translated: CASTNLGFRAGRLTNEKLFF.